The clone carrying this T cell receptor (beta chain) came up many times. The CDR3 runs to 12 residues. CDR1 is MDHEN and CDR2 is SYDVKM in the germline V gene. The V end was cut by 5 bases, the J end by 6 bases, with 10 bases between. RNA transcripts yielded amplified TCR beta CDR3 regions. In the first-round RT-PCR of the TCR CDR3, the HTBI primer set was used. TCRdb itself ran the multiplex PCR reads through MiXCR, one entry per CDR3 protein. The sample lists roughly 61,000 distinct CDR3 sequences; around 50% were seen once. Uncontrolled infection, other autoimmune disease, pregnancy or lactation disqualified patients from enrolment. These data belong to a study of T cells in Graves' hyperthyroidism and ophthalmopathy.

The chain joins TRBV28 to TRBJ1-2; D unclear. The receptor's source is a woman aged 55-75 years with Graves' ophthalmopathy. Sequencing used blood. CDR3 in DNA: TGTGCCAGCAGTACGGGCCCAGATGGCTACACCTTC. This sequence encodes CASSTGPDGYTF.